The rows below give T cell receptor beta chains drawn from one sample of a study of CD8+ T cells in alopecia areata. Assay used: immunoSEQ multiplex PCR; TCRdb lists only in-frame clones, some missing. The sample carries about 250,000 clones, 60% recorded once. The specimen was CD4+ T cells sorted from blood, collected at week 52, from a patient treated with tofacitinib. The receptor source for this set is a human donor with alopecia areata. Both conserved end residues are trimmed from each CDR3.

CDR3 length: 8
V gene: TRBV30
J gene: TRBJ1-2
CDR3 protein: AWYRTGYT

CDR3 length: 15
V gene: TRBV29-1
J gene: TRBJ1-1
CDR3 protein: SVDWDRGTEGLAEAF

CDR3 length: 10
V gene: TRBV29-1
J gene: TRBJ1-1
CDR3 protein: SVVGPNTEAF

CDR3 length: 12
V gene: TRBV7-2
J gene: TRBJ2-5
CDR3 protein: ASSLGGPQETQY

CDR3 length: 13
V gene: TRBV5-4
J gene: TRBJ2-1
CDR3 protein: ASSLRDSSYNEQF

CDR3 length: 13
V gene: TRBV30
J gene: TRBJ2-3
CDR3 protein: AWSEDFASTDTQY

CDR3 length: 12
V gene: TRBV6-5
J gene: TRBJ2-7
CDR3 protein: ASSYHTSDSEQY

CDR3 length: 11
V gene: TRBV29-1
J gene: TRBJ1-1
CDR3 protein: SATRGPNTEAF

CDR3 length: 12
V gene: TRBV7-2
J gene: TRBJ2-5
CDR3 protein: ASVGGGAVETQY

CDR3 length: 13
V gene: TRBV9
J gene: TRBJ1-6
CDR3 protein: ASSVGGAGNSPLH

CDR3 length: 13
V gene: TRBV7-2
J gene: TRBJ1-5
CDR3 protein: ASRPGGNSNQPQH

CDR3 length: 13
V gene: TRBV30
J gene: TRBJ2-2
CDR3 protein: AWSPGTGGPGELF

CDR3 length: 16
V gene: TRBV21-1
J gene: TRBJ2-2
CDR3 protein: ASSSWQGNNGDTGELF

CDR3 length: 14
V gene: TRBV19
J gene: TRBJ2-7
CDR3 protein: ASSTGGTDLSYEQY

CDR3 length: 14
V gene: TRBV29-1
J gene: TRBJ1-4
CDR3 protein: SAKHGYRSTNEKLF

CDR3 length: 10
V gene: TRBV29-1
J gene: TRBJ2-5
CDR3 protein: SVAGAGETQY

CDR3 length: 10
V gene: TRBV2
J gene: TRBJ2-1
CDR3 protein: ASRLFGHEQF

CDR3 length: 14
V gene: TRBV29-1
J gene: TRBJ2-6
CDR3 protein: SASTSGSSGANVLT

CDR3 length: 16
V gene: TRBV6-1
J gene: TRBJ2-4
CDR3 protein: ASSKDSRRIAAENIQY

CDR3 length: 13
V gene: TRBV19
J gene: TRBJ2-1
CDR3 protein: ASSRQRVAYNEQF

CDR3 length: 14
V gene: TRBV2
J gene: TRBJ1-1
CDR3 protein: ASSEALTISNTEAF

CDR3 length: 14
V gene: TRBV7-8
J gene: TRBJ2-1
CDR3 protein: ASSPHRDRGPNEQF

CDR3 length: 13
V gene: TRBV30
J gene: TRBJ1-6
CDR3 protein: AWSVPGQGNSPLH

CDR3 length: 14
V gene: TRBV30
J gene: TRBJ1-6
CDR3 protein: AWSVPDRKGNSPLH

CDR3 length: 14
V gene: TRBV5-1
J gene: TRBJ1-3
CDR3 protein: ASSLGPTGSGNTIY

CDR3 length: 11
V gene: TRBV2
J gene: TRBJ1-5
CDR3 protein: ASTAWSNQPQH

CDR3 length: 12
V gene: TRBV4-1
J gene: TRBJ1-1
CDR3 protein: ASSQADRNTEAF

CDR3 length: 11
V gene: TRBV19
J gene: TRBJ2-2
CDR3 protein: ASSIRVTGELF

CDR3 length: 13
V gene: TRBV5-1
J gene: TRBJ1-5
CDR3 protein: ASSLGGDPNQPQH

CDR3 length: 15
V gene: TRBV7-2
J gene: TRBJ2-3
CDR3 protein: ASSLFSRASGTDTQY

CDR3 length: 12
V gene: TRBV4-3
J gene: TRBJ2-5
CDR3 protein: ASSLGTGQETQY

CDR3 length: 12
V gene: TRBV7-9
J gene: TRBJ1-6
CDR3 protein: ASSPDPLGSPLH

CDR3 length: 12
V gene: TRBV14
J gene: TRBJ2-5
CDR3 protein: ASSQGLDGETQY

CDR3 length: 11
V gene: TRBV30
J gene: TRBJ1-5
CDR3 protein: AWFWSGNQPQH

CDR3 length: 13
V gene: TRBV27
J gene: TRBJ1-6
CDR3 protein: ASSRRQAPYSPLH

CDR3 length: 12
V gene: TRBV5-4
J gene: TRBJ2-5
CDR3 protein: ASRRDRPEETQY

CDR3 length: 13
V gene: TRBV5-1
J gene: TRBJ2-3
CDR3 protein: ASKGRVGNTDTQY

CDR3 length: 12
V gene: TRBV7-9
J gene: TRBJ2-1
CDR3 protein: ASSSSMKGFEQF

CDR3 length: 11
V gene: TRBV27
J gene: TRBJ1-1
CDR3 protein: ASSPYVGTEAF

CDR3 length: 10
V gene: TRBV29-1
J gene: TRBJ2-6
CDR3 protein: SVDTGANVLT

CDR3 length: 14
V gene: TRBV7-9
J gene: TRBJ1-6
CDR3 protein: ASSPLTGAYNSPLH

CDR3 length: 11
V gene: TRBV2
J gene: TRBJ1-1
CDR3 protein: ASRFKGGTEAF

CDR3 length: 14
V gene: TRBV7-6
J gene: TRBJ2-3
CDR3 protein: ASSRRPGPSTDTQY

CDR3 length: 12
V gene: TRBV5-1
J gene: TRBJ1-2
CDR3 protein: ASSFGQGDYGYT

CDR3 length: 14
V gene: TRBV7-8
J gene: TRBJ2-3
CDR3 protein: ASSPDQGARTDTQY

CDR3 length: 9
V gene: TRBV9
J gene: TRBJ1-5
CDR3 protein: ASSGNQPQH